Listed here are 25 T cell receptor beta chains from one sample, sequenced in a study of early T cells in non-severe SARS-CoV-2 infection. TCRdb recomputed calls from the 5' RACE reads with MiXCR, one row per CDR3 protein. The sample has about 58,000 distinct CDR3 sequences, 9.5% to 15% seen once. Specimen: whole blood. The receptors shown here come from an adult who was a healthcare worker with PCR-confirmed SARS-CoV-2 infection or an uninfected control (not recorded which).

This clonotype has a count of ten or more. The chain employs TRBV20-1 and TRBJ2-1; D unresolved. Trimming removed 2 bases from V and 0 bases from J, with 11 bases in between. The CDR3 loop spans 15 amino acids. Germline CDR1 reads DFQATT; CDR2 reads SNEGSKA (reference sequence). The CDR3 protein is CSARPSGLSYNEQFF. The DNA of the CDR3 is TGCAGTGCTAGACCCTCCGGTCTCTCCTACAATGAGCAGTTCTTC.

This clonotype was detected ten times or more. The rearrangement links TRBV9 to TRBJ2-7; 7 bases are a match to TRBD2. CDR3 length: 15 amino acids. V lost 0 bases, J lost 3 bases, and 6 bases stayed unmatched. CDR1 and CDR2 (germline): SGDLS, YYNGEE. In DNA form, the CDR3 reads TGTGCCAGCAGCGTAGAAGCTAGCGGTGACTACGAGCAGTACTTC. It encodes CASSVEASGDYEQYF.

This clonotype has more than one count but fewer than ten. The chain employs TRBV29-1 and TRBJ2-3, with a tentative D call TRBD2 (5 bases). The CDR3 length is 11 residues. CDR1 and CDR2 from the germline V gene are SQVTM and ANQGSEA. Trimming shortened V by 5 bases and J by 5 bases, and 8 bases separated the two germline ends. Here the CDR3 DNA reads TGCAGCGTTAGAGGAGGAGATACGCAGTATTTT. Amino acid sequence: CSVRGGDTQYF.

This clonotype has a handful of counts. The V gene is TRBV7-2, the J gene TRBJ2-3; D is undetermined. Germline values: CDR1 SGHTA, CDR2 FQGNSA. This CDR3 has 14 residues. V gave up 5 bases and J gave up 0 bases, with 9 bases separating them. The chain's CDR3 is CASSPWASTDTQYF. CDR3 nucleotides: TGTGCCAGCAGCCCTTGGGCCAGCACAGATACGCAGTATTTT.

This clonotype was counted ten times or more. V usage is TRBV21-1 and J usage is TRBJ2-3; the DNA was not used to check the table's D call, TRBD1. TRBV21-1 is described as a pseudogene. The CDR3 covers 15 residues. CDR3 residues: CASSIRRDSTDTQYF. CDR3 coding DNA: TGTGCCAGCAGCATTCGGCGGGACAGCACAGATACGCAGTATTTT.

The chain has TRBV5-5 and TRBJ1-4; 7 bases align to TRBD1. There are 19 residues in the CDR3. CDR1 is SGHKS and CDR2 is YYEKEE in the germline V gene (reference sequence). J was trimmed by 5 bases and V by 4 bases; bases with no gene match: 20. CDR3 coding DNA: TGTGCCAGCAGCCCTAACAGGGGCGCTGCACTGAACCGAAATGAAAAACTGTTTTTT. As protein: CASSPNRGAALNRNEKLFF.

This clonotype came up a few times. The J gene is TRBJ2-7, the V gene TRBV29-1; D not resolved. This CDR3 has 11 residues. The germline V gene encodes CDR1 SQVTM and CDR2 ANQGSEA. The V and J ends lost 6 bases and 0 bases respectively, with 6 bases between them. CDR3 nucleotides: TGCAGCGTCCACAGCTCCTACGAGCAGTACTTC. Translated, it gives CSVHSSYEQYF.

This clonotype was picked up many times. The genes are TRBV18 and TRBJ2-5; TRBD2 might be the D (5 bases). The CDR3 contains 13 residues. The germline gives CDR1 KGHSH, CDR2 LQKENI. Deletions cut 6 bases from V and 5 bases from J, with 13 bases between. CDR3 loop: CASSDLAGETQYF. CDR3 nucleotides: TGTGCCAGCTCCGATCTAGCCGGGGAGACCCAGTACTTC.

This clonotype was picked up many times. The chain is built from TRBV2 and TRBJ1-6; D may be TRBD1 (6 bases). Germline-derived CDR1 and CDR2 are SNHLY and FYNNEI. Between the trimmed V and J ends, which lost 7 bases and 6 bases, there was a span of 7 bases. The CDR3 is 12 residues long. The CDR3 DNA is TGTGCCAGCAACAGGGTTAATTCACCCCTCCACTTT. It specifies CASNRVNSPLHF.

This clonotype was recorded at least ten times. This sequence joins TRBV19 and TRBJ1-2; 10 nucleotides align to TRBD1. The V segment lost 5 bases and the J segment 7 bases; nucleotides outside the gene matches: 4. Germline V gene data show CDR1 as LNHDA and CDR2 as SQIVND (reference sequence). The CDR3 extends over 13 amino acids. The CDR3 loop reads CASSFGTGAGYTF. The CDR3 bases are TGTGCCAGTAGTTTCGGGACAGGGGCTGGCTACACCTTC.

This clonotype was recorded a few times. The V call is TRBV6-5, the J call TRBJ1-2; TRBD1 matches at 9 bases. Germline assignment: CDR1 MNHEY and CDR2 SVGAGI. The trim removed 1 base at V and 6 bases at J, leaving 6 bases unmatched. This CDR3 spans 15 amino acids. The CDR3 DNA sequence: TGTGCCAGCAGTTACTTAGTGGGACAGGGCCATGGCTACACCTTC. Translated, it gives CASSYLVGQGHGYTF.

In its sample, this clonotype was seen many times. The V and J genes are TRBV7-9 and TRBJ2-3; no firm D call. Trimming removed 6 bases from V and 6 bases from J, with 13 bases in between. The CDR3 sequence is 13 residues long. Germline V gene lookup returns CDR1 SEHNR and CDR2 FQNEAQ (reference sequence). In DNA, the CDR3 is TGTGCCAGCAGACACATAGGGCCCGATACGCAGTATTTT. Amino acids: CASRHIGPDTQYF.

This chain links TRBV9 with TRBJ1-6, with D perhaps TRBD1 (5 bases). The length of the CDR3 is 14 residues. Germline values: CDR1 SGDLS, CDR2 YYNGEE. Trimming removed 1 base at V and 10 bases at J, with 12 bases between. The CDR3 loop reads CASSVKEGKSPLHF. CDR3 in DNA: TGTGCCAGCAGCGTAAAGGAGGGGAAGTCACCCCTCCACTTT.

This clonotype has just a few counts. V usage is TRBV4-1 and J usage is TRBJ2-7; D might be TRBD1 (6 bases). CDR3 length equals 15 residues. The V end was cut by 0 bases, the J end by 4 bases, with 13 bases between. Germline V gene sequence: CDR1 MGHRA, CDR2 YSYEKL. CDR3: CASSQEGRGIYEQYF. The CDR3 DNA follows: TGCGCCAGCAGCCAAGAGGGCAGGGGTATATACGAGCAGTACTTC.

The rearrangement uses TRBV20-1 and TRBJ2-7; D unclear. The germline CDR1 and CDR2 sequences are DFQATT and SNEGSKA (reference sequence). The CDR3 is 13 amino acids. The ends were cut back, 3 bases at V and 6 bases at J, with 15 bases in the middle. The CDR3 sequence is CSARDLEGFEQYF. Here the CDR3 DNA reads TGCAGTGCTAGGGACCTCGAAGGGTTCGAGCAGTACTTC.

This clonotype was seen only a few times. This sequence joins TRBV29-1 and TRBJ2-7; D call uncertain. Trimming cost V 1 base and J 2 bases, with 6 bases left between them. The CDR3 runs 12 residues. Germline V gene sequence: CDR1 SQVTM, CDR2 ANQGSEA. The CDR3 DNA reads as TGCAGCGTTGAAGGGACCACCTACGAGCAGTACTTC. It encodes CSVEGTTYEQYF.

This clonotype was seen many times. V usage is TRBV5-1 and J usage is TRBJ1-5; D is unclear. Germline values: CDR1 SGHRS, CDR2 YFSETQ. This CDR3 region has 15 residues. V lost 0 bases and J lost 0, with 7 bases in between. The CDR3 DNA reads as TGCGCCAGCAGCTTGGCCGGCTATAGCAATCAGCCCCAGCATTTT. This encodes CASSLAGYSNQPQHF.

This clonotype was picked up a small number of times. V and J are TRBV5-1 and TRBJ2-1; D tentatively reads TRBD1 or TRBD2 (6 bases each). The CDR3 sequence is 17 residues long. The ends were cut back, 4 bases at V and 7 bases at J, with 24 bases in the middle. CDR1 and CDR2 (germline): SGHRS, YFSETQ. The CDR3 DNA is TGCGCCAGCAGCCCCCGGTTTAGCGGAACAAGGGGGAATGAGCAGTTCTTC. It yields the protein CASSPRFSGTRGNEQFF.

This clonotype has a count of ten or more. The chain combines TRBV20-1 with TRBJ1-1; D not certain. The germline gives CDR1 DFQATT, CDR2 SNEGSKA (reference sequence). Trimming left V 6 bases short and J 8 bases short, with 16 bases between. This CDR3 spans 12 amino acids. The CDR3 spells CSALRSSTEAFF. CDR3 sequence (DNA): TGCAGTGCCCTTCGTTCCTCCACCGAAGCTTTCTTT.

This chain uses TRBV7-9 with TRBJ1-1; D is unclear. V lost 7 bases and J 4 bases, leaving 16 bases between the germline ends. Germline loops: CDR1 SEHNR, CDR2 FQNEAQ (reference sequence). CDR3 length: 14 residues. The CDR3 coding sequence is TGTGCCAGCACCGAATCGGGCAGAATCACTGAAGCTTTCTTT. Residues: CASTESGRITEAFF.

The V gene is TRBV7-2, the J gene TRBJ2-1, with 11 bases lining up with TRBD2. The CDR3 has 16 amino acids. Unmatched junction bases numbered 4, after V lost 5 bases and J lost 1 base. Per the germline V gene, CDR1 is SGHTA and CDR2 is FQGNSA. Written as DNA, the CDR3 is TGTGCCAGCAGCCGCCTAGCGGGAGGTTCCTACAATGAGCAGTTCTTC. It specifies CASSRLAGGSYNEQFF.

This clonotype was detected ten times or more. The chain couples TRBV9 to TRBJ1-1, with unresolved D. The CDR3 is 15 residues long. Germline CDR1 is SGDLS and CDR2 is YYNGEE. Trimming removed 3 bases at V and 0 bases at J, with 12 bases between. For the CDR3, the DNA is TGTGCCAGCAGCGCTGGAGGTGGGTTGAACACTGAAGCTTTCTTT. It encodes CASSAGGGLNTEAFF.

This clonotype came up many times. V gene TRBV20-1 combines with J gene TRBJ1-5; D gene unclear. CDR3 length equals 13 residues. The V end lost 1 base, the J end lost 7 bases, and 11 bases lay between the germline ends. Germline CDR1 DFQATT, CDR2 SNEGSKA (reference sequence). The CDR3 coding sequence is TGCAGTGCTAGAGTTGGGGAGGCGCAGCCCCAGCATTTT. Translating gives CSARVGEAQPQHF.

The chain has TRBV2 and TRBJ1-6; the D is unclear. Germline loops: CDR1 SNHLY, CDR2 FYNNEI. Trimming left V 5 bases short and J 10 bases short, with 15 bases between. The CDR3 has 14 amino acids. The CDR3 sequence is CASSSLPEGSPLHF. For the CDR3, the DNA is TGTGCCAGCAGTTCACTACCCGAAGGATCACCCCTCCACTTT.

This clonotype was seen more than once but under ten times. The chain uses TRBV9 and TRBJ2-7; D is perhaps TRBD1 (5 bases). V was shortened by 0 bases and J by 5 bases, with 18 bases between the two germline ends. Germline V gene sequence: CDR1 SGDLS, CDR2 YYNGEE. CDR3 length: 16 amino acids. CDR3 in DNA: TGTGCCAGCAGCGTAGGGGCAGGGTCCATAGTCCACGAGCAGTACTTC. Protein sequence: CASSVGAGSIVHEQYF.